This T cell receptor beta chain was found in a study of T cell responses to AZD1222 COVID-19 vaccine. Looking at the study overall: Investigators merged groups given second doses at roughly 4 or roughly 12 weeks.

Findings and caveats of the study: The breadth and depth of Spike-specific TCRs increased once two AZD1222 doses had been given. Regions 160-218 and 743-854 dominated among vaccine-associated CD4 TCRs spanning spike.

Germline-derived CDR1 and CDR2 are SGHTA and FQGNSA. The CDR3 runs 14 residues. Trimming left V 5 bases short and J 8 bases short, with 18 bases between. Sequencing used immunoSEQ multiplex PCR; TCRdb keeps in-frame clones, though not all of them. In the table there are roughly 130,000 clones, just under 95% of which are singletons. With respect to this clone: Its cognate antigen is unknown.

The V and J genes are TRBV7-2 and TRBJ1-2, with D perhaps TRBD1 (6 bases). The source is an adult in good health. The sample here was peripheral blood, taken on day 0 of AZD1222 vaccination. DNA for the CDR3: TGTGCCAGCAGCCCCAAGGGGGTTGGGGGGGGCTACACCTTC. Translating gives CASSPKGVGGGYTF.